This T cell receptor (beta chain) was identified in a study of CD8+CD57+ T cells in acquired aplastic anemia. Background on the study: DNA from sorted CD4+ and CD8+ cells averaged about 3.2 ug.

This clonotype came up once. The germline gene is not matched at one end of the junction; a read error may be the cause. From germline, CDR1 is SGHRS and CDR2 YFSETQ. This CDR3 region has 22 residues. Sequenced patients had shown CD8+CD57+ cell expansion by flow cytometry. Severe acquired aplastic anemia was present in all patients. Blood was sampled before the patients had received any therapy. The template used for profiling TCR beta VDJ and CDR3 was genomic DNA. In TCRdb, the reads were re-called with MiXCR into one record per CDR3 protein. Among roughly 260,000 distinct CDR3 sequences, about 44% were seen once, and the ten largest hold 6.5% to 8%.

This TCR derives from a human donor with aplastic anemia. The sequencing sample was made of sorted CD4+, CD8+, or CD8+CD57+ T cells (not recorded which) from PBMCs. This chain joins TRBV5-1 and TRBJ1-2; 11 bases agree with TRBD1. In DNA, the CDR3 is TGTGCCAGCAGCTTCGGACAGGGAGGTCCGGGACAGGGGGTGGGTGCTAACTATGGCTACACCTTC. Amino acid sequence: CASSFGQGGPGQGVGANYGYTF.